This T cell receptor (beta chain) came from a study of T cell changes during pregnancy in multiple sclerosis. Per the germline V gene, CDR1 is GTSNPN and CDR2 is SVGIG (reference sequence). The CDR3 has 16 residues. This table comes from immunoSEQ multiplex PCR, and its TCRdb copy is limited to in-frame clones, with some not included. The sample gives about 60,000 clones, approximately 90% of which show up once; 0.6% to 0.9% is in the top ten. On this clone itself: At one end the junction does not follow the germline gene, possibly because of a read error.

The chain employs TRBV30 and TRBJ1-4; TRBD1 might be the D (5 bases). The receptor was isolated from a female donor with multiple sclerosis, enrolled in a pregnancy study. The starting material was CD4+ T cells from peripheral blood mononuclear cells, obtained in the first trimester of pregnancy. The CDR3 DNA is TGTGTCTGGAGTCCCTCCCCGGGACTGCCTAATGAAAAACTGTTTTTT. It is translated as CVWSPSPGLPNEKLFF.